Below are 3 T cell receptor beta chains sequenced from a single sample in a study of blood T cell repertoires in COVID-19. The assay was immunoSEQ multiplex PCR, and TCRdb's table has in-frame clones only and misses some. The sample has approximately 250,000 clones; 86% are singletons. Sequences were obtained from peripheral blood. These receptors were collected from a young man with active or convalescent COVID-19.

A remark on this clone: This CDR3 fails to terminate in the conserved phenylalanine or tryptophan, so it likely reflects a read error. Because the CDR3's place on the DNA is in doubt, the DNA is left out and the CDR3 is given as listed by TCRdb. This chain connects TRBV28 to TRBJ1-2; the D segment call TRBD1 is taken from the table without a DNA check. The CDR3 numbers 15 amino acids, ends counted. Germline loops: CDR1 MDHEN, CDR2 SYDVKM. The CDR3 spells CASSSGGSDGYSTTI.

This clone was seen a few times. The chain joins TRBV7-2 to TRBJ1-3; D uncertain. Germline V lookup: CDR1 SGHTA, CDR2 FQGNSA. Trimming stripped 1 base from V and 2 bases from J, with 9 bases between. The CDR3 is made up of 15 amino acids. CDR3 residues: CASSLDWAPGNTIYF. Written as DNA, the CDR3 is TGTGCCAGCAGCTTAGATTGGGCTCCTGGAAACACCATATATTTT. The full variable domain, its missing parts supplied by reference TRBV7-2 and TRBJ1-3, is GAGVSQSPSNKVTEKGKDVELRCDPISGHTALYWYRQSLGQGLEFLIYFQGNSAPDKSGLPSDRFSAERTGGSVSTLTIQRTQQEDSAVYLCASSLDWAPGNTIYFGEGSWLTVV.

The J gene is TRBJ2-7, the V gene TRBV7-2; a possible D gene is TRBD2 (6 bases). From germline, CDR1 is SGHTA and CDR2 FQGNSA. The CDR3 loop spans 15 amino acids. With 3 bases removed from V and 5 bases from J, the gap between germline ends came to 17 bases. The CDR3 bases are TGTGCCAGCAGCTTCGGTTCCGGGAGATCGGACGAGCAGTACTTC. Protein product: CASSFGSGRSDEQYF.